This T cell receptor beta chain was sequenced during a study of T cells expressing NK-cell markers. Study conclusions and caveats: In about 6 donors, dominant NKG2C+ clonotypes were about 1.0-7.5% of CD8+ T cells. Unclear, still, was the HCMV specificity of the expanded NKG2C+ T cell clones. The leading position in the CD3+CD56-NKG2C+ fraction of a handful of donors also went to these clonotypes.

The CDR3 spans 15 residues. Germline V lookup: CDR1 MGHDK, CDR2 SYGVNS. 5'RACE template switching with UMIs generated TCR beta cDNA. One entry per CDR3 protein, without DNA, is what TCRdb gives after re-calling the 5' RACE reads. This specimen shows fewer than 550,000 distinct CDR3 sequences; the ten leading clones hold more than 1.4%. About this clonotype itself: Its target is not known.

The J gene is TRBJ2-1, the V gene TRBV25-1; absent DNA, TCRdb's TRBD1 call cannot be checked. The sequence came from a woman aged 50 to 60 in good health. Sequencing was done on a sample of blood T cells: a sorted CD56 or NKG2C T cell subset, CD4+ or CD8+ T cells, or bulk PBMC T cells (not recorded which). The CDR3 region is CASSGRDRGSNEQFF.